The T cell receptor (beta chain) under discussion was sequenced for a study of blood T cell repertoires in COVID-19. Across the whole study: Samples came from the United States, Italy and Spain, spanning acute and convalescent COVID-19. Sources were T cells, B-cell-depleted T cells, or PBMCs; the material itself was cDNA or gDNA.

Source study methods: Estimates of nucleated cell counts were drawn from the amplification of reference gene primers. The assay was immunoSEQ multiplex PCR, and TCRdb's table has in-frame clones only and misses some. The DNA gave D and trimming, while V, J and clone size come from that table. Found here are under 150,000 clones, under 85% of them singletons; the top ten hold about 8.7%. The CDR3 runs to 16 residues. Trimming took off 0 bases at V and 1 base at J, with 12 bases between the two ends. Germline loops: CDR1 LGHNA, CDR2 YNFKEQ. This receptor was identified in a man between 45 and 60 years old with active or convalescent COVID-19. The chain uses TRBV4-2 and TRBJ1-1, with D perhaps matching TRBD1 (5 bases). Sequencing used peripheral blood. The CDR3 loop reads CASSQETRVGNTEAFF. CDR3 DNA: TGTGCCAGCAGCCAAGAAACCAGGGTAGGGAACACTGAAGCTTTCTTT.